A single sample gave rise to the 17 T cell receptor beta chains below, sequenced in a study of OX40 agonist ivuxolimab in advanced cancers. Assay: immunoSEQ multiplex PCR; the TCRdb copy retains only in-frame clones and omits some. The sample yields 65,000 to 70,000 clones, roughly 92% seen once. Sequencing was performed on CD4+ or CD8+ T cells sorted from blood, taken in a trial of the OX40 agonist ivuxolimab. Receptors were obtained from an adult with an advanced solid tumor such as melanoma, head and neck, liver or kidney cancer.

The chain recombines TRBV6-5 with TRBJ1-2, with 11 nucleotides matching TRBD1. The CDR3 covers 14 residues. Germline trimming cut 2 bases from V and 8 bases from J; bases unmatched to any gene: 4. In germline, CDR1 is MNHEY, CDR2 SVGAGI. CDR3 sequence reads: CASSYGQGANGYTF. The CDR3 DNA reads as TGTGCCAGCAGTTACGGACAGGGGGCGAACGGCTACACCTTC.

This clone has only one observation. This sequence joins TRBV5-4 and TRBJ2-7, with 9 bases lining up with TRBD1. Germline V gives CDR1 SGHNT, CDR2 YYREEE (reference sequence). The V and J ends lost 4 bases and 6 bases, in that order; junction bases with no gene match: 8. This CDR3 is 14 amino acids long. The CDR3 protein is CASSPGQGSSEQYF. DNA for the CDR3: TGTGCCAGCAGCCCGGGACAGGGTTCATCCGAGCAGTACTTC.

This rearrangement joins TRBV6-5 to TRBJ1-2; TRBD1 matches 7 bases. This CDR3 has 13 residues. From germline, CDR1 is MNHEY and CDR2 SVGAGI. V trimming: 2 bases; J trimming: 7 bases; junction bases outside the gene matches: 4. CDR3: CASSYEAGGGYTF. The CDR3, as DNA: TGTGCCAGCAGTTACGAGGCAGGGGGTGGCTACACCTTC.

Only a few counts were recorded for this clone. The chain employs TRBV7-6 and TRBJ2-1, with no clear D. Trimming removed 2 bases at V and 8 bases at J, with 7 bases between. Germline values: CDR1 SGHVS, CDR2 FNYEAQ. The CDR3 spans 12 residues. The DNA of the CDR3 is TGTGCCAGCAGCTTATTTGGCGATGAGCAGTTCTTC. It encodes CASSLFGDEQFF.

The chain employs TRBV19 and TRBJ2-7, with 7 bases identical to TRBD1. V trimming: 3 bases; J trimming: 2 bases; junction bases outside the gene matches: 4. The germline CDR1 and CDR2 sequences are LNHDA and SQIVND (reference sequence). The CDR3 loop spans 14 amino acids. The CDR3 DNA reads TGTGCCAGTAGTATTCGCCAGGGGGCCTACGAGCAGTACTTC. As protein: CASSIRQGAYEQYF.

The gene calls are TRBV7-9 and TRBJ2-7, with TRBD2 matching over 8 bases. The germline V gene encodes CDR1 SEHNR and CDR2 FQNEAQ (reference sequence). Unmatched junction bases numbered 18, after V lost 5 bases and J lost 0 bases. CDR3 length: 19 amino acids. CDR3 sequence: CASSQVRGRAGVNSYEQYF. The DNA for the CDR3 is TGTGCCAGCAGCCAGGTCCGGGGCCGAGCGGGAGTGAACTCCTACGAGCAGTACTTC.

The chain couples TRBV2 to TRBJ1-4; TRBD1 agrees at 7 bases. Germline CDR1 SNHLY, CDR2 FYNNEI. CDR3 length: 15 amino acids. The ends lost 6 bases at V and 0 bases at J; junction bases unmatched: 4. The chain's CDR3 is CASRTGNPTNEKLFF. Here the CDR3 DNA reads TGTGCCAGCAGGACAGGGAATCCAACTAATGAAAAACTGTTTTTT.

For this clone: The identical CDR3 is also encoded by other nucleotide sequences in the sample. This chain joins TRBV5-1 and TRBJ2-1, with 13 bases that match TRBD2. Germline CDR1 is SGHRS and CDR2 is YFSETQ. V shed 3 bases, J shed 6 bases, and the junction held 3 bases outside the gene matches. The CDR3 sequence is 15 residues long. CDR3 residues: CASSSTSGRSNEQFF. CDR3 in DNA: TGCGCCAGCAGCTCGACTAGCGGGAGGTCCAATGAGCAGTTCTTC.

A single count supports this clone. This sequence joins TRBV2 and TRBJ2-3, with a possible D match to TRBD2 (6 bases). The CDR3 has 16 residues. The V gene's germline CDR1 is SNHLY and CDR2 FYNNEI. The V end lost 1 base, the J end lost 6 bases, and 17 bases lay between the germline ends. Here the CDR3 reads CASSEGLGRVGDTQYF. CDR3 nucleotides: TGTGCCAGCAGTGAAGGACTCGGGAGAGTAGGGGATACGCAGTATTTT.

The sample holds one count of this clone. The rearrangement links TRBV5-1 to TRBJ1-3, with D unclear. Trimming cost V 1 base and J 4 bases, with 12 bases left between them. Germline CDR1 and CDR2: SGHRS and YFSETQ. This CDR3 is built from 15 residues. CDR3 residues: CASSLSGPSGNTIYF. CDR3 nucleotides: TGCGCCAGCAGCTTGTCCGGACCATCAGGAAACACCATATATTTT.

The V gene is TRBV28, the J gene TRBJ2-1, with D possibly TRBD1 on 5 matching bases. V dropped 3 bases and J dropped 1 base, with 16 bases sitting between them. CDR1 MDHEN and CDR2 SYDVKM come from the germline V gene. This CDR3 contains 17 residues. CDR3 protein: CASSFRSGKISYNEQFF. The CDR3 DNA reads as TGTGCCAGCAGTTTTAGATCAGGGAAAATTTCCTACAATGAGCAGTTCTTC.

This chain links TRBV5-5 with TRBJ1-1, with no clear D. CDR3 length: 14 residues. CDR1 is SGHKS, CDR2 YYEKEE, per germline (reference sequence). V was trimmed by 1 base and J by 5 bases, leaving 12 bases between them. CDR3 nucleotides: TGTGCCAGCAGCTTGAGCGGGCTGGGAACTGAAGCTTTCTTT. Translating it yields CASSLSGLGTEAFF. Full variable domain (rest looked up from reference TRBV5-5 and TRBJ1-1): DAGVTQSPTHLIKTRGQQVTLRCSPISGHKSVSWYQQVLGQGPQFIFQYYEKEERGRGNFPDRFSARQFPNYSSELNVNALLLGDSALYLCASSLSGLGTEAFFGQGTRLTVV.

The chain recombines TRBV10-2 with TRBJ2-7; 8 positions agree with TRBD2. J lost 6 bases, V lost 5 bases, and 9 bases had no gene match. Germline values: CDR1 WSHSY, CDR2 SAAADI. This CDR3 spans 14 amino acids. The CDR3 sequence is CASSPVSGRGEQYF. The DNA of the CDR3 is TGCGCCAGCAGTCCCGTGTCCGGGAGGGGCGAGCAGTACTTC.

This clone turned up a few times. The chain is built from TRBV14 and TRBJ2-2; 8 bases fit TRBD1. Germline V CDR1 and CDR2: SGHDN, FVKESK. The CDR3 is 17 residues long. Unmatched junction bases numbered 13, after V lost 4 bases and J lost 6 bases. CDR3 protein: CASSPITGGIIPGELFF. CDR3 coding DNA: TGTGCCAGCAGCCCGATTACAGGGGGGATCATCCCCGGGGAGCTGTTTTTT.

The V call is TRBV28, the J call TRBJ1-5; tentative D call: TRBD1 (5 bases). The V and J ends lost 7 bases and 0 bases respectively, with 10 bases between them. The CDR3 loop spans 14 amino acids. Per the germline V gene, CDR1 is MDHEN and CDR2 is SYDVKM. CDR3 in amino acids: CASKVRGSNQPQHF. CDR3 coding DNA: TGTGCCAGCAAAGTGAGGGGTAGCAATCAGCCCCAGCATTTT. Full variable domain (outside the CDR3, taken from reference TRBV28 and TRBJ1-5): DVKVTQSSRYLVKRTGEKVFLECVQDMDHENMFWYRQDPGLGLRLIYFSYDVKMKEKGDIPEGYSVSREKKERFSLILESASTNQTSMYLCASKVRGSNQPQHFGDGTRLSIL.

This chain joins TRBV6-6 and TRBJ1-5; 7 bases fit TRBD1. The V segment lost 5 bases and the J segment 0 bases; nucleotides outside the gene matches: 4. The CDR3 is 15 residues long. Per germline, CDR1 MNHNY and CDR2 SVGAGI (reference sequence). The CDR3 bases are TGTGCCAGCAGTGACCGGGACAGTAGCAATCAGCCCCAGCATTTT. Translated: CASSDRDSSNQPQHF.

The rearrangement links TRBV4-1 to TRBJ2-3; D possibly corresponds to TRBD1 (6 bases). This CDR3 has 15 amino acids. The germline V gene encodes CDR1 MGHRA and CDR2 YSYEKL. Trimming left V 0 bases short and J 6 bases short, with 13 bases between. CDR3 region: CASSQEMWGRDTQYF. CDR3 nucleotides: TGCGCCAGCAGCCAAGAAATGTGGGGGCGGGATACGCAGTATTTT.